The next 7 T cell receptor beta chains were all read from a single sample in a study of regulatory T cells in long-lasting Graves disease. iRepertoire HTBI primers and Arm-PCR of CDR3 regions built TCR beta libraries. In TCRdb, the multiplex PCR reads were re-called with MiXCR into one record per CDR3 protein. The profile shows around 250,000 distinct CDR3 sequences, roughly a fifth of them singletons. Time point indicated: newly diagnosed GD, antithyroid drugs for less than 3 months. From RNA extracted from PBMCs, the TCR library was made. The sample in question was peripheral blood mononuclear cells (PBMCs), obtained at new diagnosis, from a patient treated with antithyroid drugs. The origin of the receptors is a female donor with Graves disease.

The chain uses TRBV10-3 and TRBJ1-3; the D gene is possibly TRBD1 (6 bases). V dropped 5 bases and J dropped 0 bases, with 14 bases sitting between them. CDR1 and CDR2 (germline): ENHRY, SYGVKD. The CDR3 covers 16 residues. The CDR3 nucleotides read TGTGCCATCAGTCGAGGGGGGGTAGACTCTGGAAACACCATATATTTT. Translated: CAISRGGVDSGNTIYF.

This clonotype showed up many times. The chain joins TRBV7-8 to TRBJ1-4, with D perhaps matching TRBD1 (6 bases). The CDR3 has 14 residues. V was shortened by 6 bases and J by 5 bases, with 13 bases between the two germline ends. Germline lookup yields CDR1 SGHVS and CDR2 FQNEAQ. CDR3 amino acids: CASRWGAVNEKLFF. DNA of the CDR3: TGTGCCAGCAGATGGGGGGCGGTGAATGAAAAACTGTTTTTT.

At least ten counts were recorded for this clonotype. The chain joins TRBV10-3 to TRBJ2-1, with D perhaps matching TRBD1 or TRBD2 (5 bases each). CDR1 ENHRY and CDR2 SYGVKD come from the germline V gene. This CDR3 comprises 16 residues. V dropped 4 bases and J dropped 4 bases, with 17 bases sitting between them. The CDR3 region is CAISARLGEPYNEQFF. Written as DNA, the CDR3 is TGTGCCATCAGTGCCCGGTTAGGGGAGCCTTACAATGAGCAGTTCTTC.

This chain uses TRBV27 with TRBJ2-7, with 9 positions matching TRBD2. V lost 6 bases, J lost 7 bases, and 19 bases stayed unmatched. The germline V gene encodes CDR1 MNHEY and CDR2 SMNVEV (reference sequence). This CDR3 has 17 amino acids. The CDR3 sequence is CASSLGPFAGGPEEQYF. DNA for the CDR3: TGTGCCAGCAGCTTAGGACCCTTTGCGGGAGGGCCGGAAGAGCAGTACTTC.

The table lists this clonotype with many counts. The chain combines TRBV6-1 with TRBJ2-5; TRBD2 might be the D (6 bases). The germline CDR1 and CDR2 sequences are MNHNS and SASEGT. V was clipped by 7 bases and J by 4 bases, with 7 bases between them. This CDR3 has 11 amino acids. The chain's CDR3 is CASNGGETQYF. CDR3 bases: TGTGCCAGCAACGGGGGAGAGACCCAGTACTTC.

In this sample, this clonotype turned up many times. This rearrangement joins TRBV15 to TRBJ1-5, with 7 bases identical to TRBD1. Germline-derived CDR1 and CDR2 are LNHNV and YYDKDF (reference sequence). Trimming removed 3 bases from V and 5 bases from J; junction bases left unmatched: 7. This CDR3 comprises 15 residues. CDR3 sequence: CATSRENRGHQPQHF. The CDR3 DNA is TGTGCCACCAGCAGGGAAAACAGGGGCCATCAGCCCCAGCATTTT. Using reference TRBV15 and TRBJ1-5 for the parts outside the CDR3, the full variable domain is DAMVIQNPRYQVTQFGKPVTLSCSQTLNHNVMYWYQQKSSQAPKLLFHYYDKDFNNEADTPDNFQSRRPNTSFCFLDIRSPGLGDTAMYLCATSRENRGHQPQHFGDGTRLSIL.

This clonotype was observed a few times. The rearrangement uses TRBV19 and TRBJ1-1, with 7 bases aligning to TRBD1. The CDR3 spans 12 residues. Germline assignment: CDR1 LNHDA and CDR2 SQIVND (reference sequence). J lost 6 bases, V lost 9 bases, and 7 bases had no gene match. The CDR3 loop reads CARQQGFPEAFF. The CDR3 coding sequence is TGTGCCAGACAACAGGGGTTCCCTGAAGCTTTCTTT.